The text below deals with one TCR beta chain. This clonotype has at least ten counts. The clone's antigen remains unknown. No clone much larger than this one lies a single base away; base qualities are absent. Trimming leaves V shorter by 4 bases and J shorter by 3 bases, with the junction holding 3 bases beyond the gene matches. CDR1 and CDR2, per the germline V gene, are SGHNT and YENEEA. Including the terminal cysteine and phenylalanine, the CDR3 comprises 13 residues. The sequence is cut down to CDR3 DNA, 39 bases in frame from base 1. The data belong to a study of T cells in Graves' hyperthyroidism and ophthalmopathy (dated by TCRdb to between 2018 and 2021). Regarding the study in general: Peripheral blood samples were taken at initial diagnosis, before any treatment was given. TCR V-J signatures able to tell the groups apart were searched for in a discovery cohort of approximately 95 patients, of whom 43 had Graves' ophthalmopathy and about 55 had stable Graves' hyperthyroidism. An independent validation cohort of under 20 hyperthyroidism patients and 17 patients who later progressed to ophthalmopathy tested prospective prediction of ophthalmopathy. The 75 to 100 discovery patients were randomly split 7:3 into training and test sets. In more than 5 Graves' hyperthyroidism patients, the study also compared T-cell repertoires from thyroid tissue with T-cell repertoires from blood. After sampling, hyperthyroidism patients received methimazole starting at 30 mg daily, and ophthalmopathy patients received high-dose intravenous methylprednisolone. The paper reports TCR Vbeta CDR3 sequencing of approximately 130 peripheral blood samples: around 45 ophthalmopathy, roughly 74 hyperthyroidism and roughly 17 progressor patients. General study outcomes and caveats: A model built on a 13 V-J signature distinguished ophthalmopathy from stable hyperthyroidism, reaching 85% to 90% sensitivity and around 81% specificity in cross-validation and 80%/75% in testing. In validation, progression to ophthalmopathy was predicted by the model with 70.59% sensitivity and just over 72% specificity, a median of roughly 6.4 months before onset. Sample size was not statistically predetermined, and investigators were not blinded to group allocation. Most expanded thyroid clonotypes (frequency above 0.001) were also detected in blood, suggesting blood repertoires may reflect thyroid immune responses.

Hyperthyroidism patients were aged 18 to 65 years and newly diagnosed, with disease duration of less than 2 months. Any patient with an uncontrolled infection, another autoimmune disease, pregnancy or lactation was excluded. Diagnoses relied on clinical symptoms, serum thyroxine and TRAb, thyroid ultrasound and orbital computed tomography. For progressor patients, blood was drawn at the first diagnosis of hyperthyroidism, before any ophthalmopathy symptoms had appeared. PBMCs were separated from 7.5 to 10 ml of fresh peripheral blood using Ficoll-Paque density gradient centrifugation. Progressor patients were first diagnosed with Graves' hyperthyroidism and then developed ophthalmopathy during follow-up. Total RNA was extracted using Trizol reagent, and RNA quality was assessed on an Agilent 2100 Bioanalyzer. Amplification of TCR beta CDR3 regions was carried out from RNA transcripts. A first-round RT-PCR of the TCR CDR3 used the HTBI primer set with the Qiagen OneStep RT-PCR kit. Libraries were constructed in a second round of multiplex PCR, after which size selection and purification were carried out. Libraries were sequenced paired-end with 100 bp reads on an Illumina HiSeq2000. Turning to the authors' computational methods: SOAPnuke was used to process the raw data, removing reads that contained adapters or uncalled bases, had a mean Phred below 15, or lacked an exact match to the constant primer or identifier. High-quality paired reads were merged using COPE v1.2.5, and each unique nucleotide sequence was defined as a clonotype. MiTCR v1.1 was used to align the clonotypes against IMGT TRBV, TRBD and TRBJ reference segments. Only V-J combinations with frequency above 0.0001, covering 98% to 99.2% of repertoires, were analysed. The TCS score was defined as F50 (clonal expansion) divided by E x V (chaos), with BLOSUM62-based TCRdist calculated between CDR3 peptides within each V-J. Welch's t-statistics and random forest reduced roughly 530 V-J features to around 14, which were used in a naive Bayes classifier (R e1071). TCRdb took the public reads, trimmed them with fastp at Q25, ran MiXCR for clone calling and kept in-frame beta chains. When rows share a CDR3 protein, they turn into one entry using the most common DNA and genes. TCRdb, not the original authors, processed these V and J calls. The sample profile shows a few hundred thousand distinct CDR3 sequences; more than 11% of them were found once. The leading ten clones occupy less than 6% of the sample.

This chain joins TRBV11-3 to TRBJ2-7; TRBD2 matches 7 bases in the middle. This receptor was obtained from a woman aged 25 to 39 with Graves' hyperthyroidism that later progressed to Graves' ophthalmopathy. Sample: blood. The DNA reads TGTGCCAGCAGCTATACGGGGGGCTACGAGCAGTACTTC. The translation is CASSYTGGYEQYF.